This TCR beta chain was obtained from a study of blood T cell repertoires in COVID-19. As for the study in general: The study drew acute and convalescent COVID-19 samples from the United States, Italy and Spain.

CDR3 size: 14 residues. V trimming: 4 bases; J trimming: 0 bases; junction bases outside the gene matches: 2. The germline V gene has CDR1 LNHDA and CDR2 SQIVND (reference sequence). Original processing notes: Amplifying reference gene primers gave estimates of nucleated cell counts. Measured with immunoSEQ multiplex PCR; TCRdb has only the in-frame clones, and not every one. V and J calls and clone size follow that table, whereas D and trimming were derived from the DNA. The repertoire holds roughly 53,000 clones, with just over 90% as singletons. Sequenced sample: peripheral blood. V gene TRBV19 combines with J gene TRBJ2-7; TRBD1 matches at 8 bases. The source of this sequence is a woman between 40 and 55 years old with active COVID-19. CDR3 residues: CASSRGTGSYEQYF. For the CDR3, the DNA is TGTGCCAGTAGTAGAGGGACAGGCTCCTACGAGCAGTACTTC. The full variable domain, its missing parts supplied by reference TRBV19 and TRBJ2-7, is DGGITQSPKYLFRKEGQNVTLSCEQNLNHDAMYWYRQDPGQGLRLIYYSQIVNDFQKGDIAEGYSVSREKKESFPLTVTSAQKNPTAFYLCASSRGTGSYEQYFGPGTRLTVT.